A single T cell receptor beta chain is shown here with its context. The length of the CDR3 is 12 residues. The V segment lost 8 bases and the J segment 3 bases; nucleotides outside the gene matches: 4. CDR1 is SQVTM and CDR2 is ANQGSEA in the germline V gene. This sample was included in a study of blood T cell repertoires in COVID-19. Study background: Sources were T cells, B-cell-depleted T cells, or PBMCs; the material itself was cDNA or gDNA.

Per the original methods: Estimated nucleated cell counts came from reference gene primer amplification. Data came from immunoSEQ multiplex PCR; TCRdb stores just in-frame clones and leaves some out. The DNA was the basis for D and trimming; V, J and clone size are from that table. The table shows 250,000 to 300,000 clones, with approximately 89% occurring only once. Participants were aged roughly 18 to 90 years, lived in roughly 25 US areas, and enrolled virtually. Assignments of participants to cohorts depended upon their own reported clinical history. Material: PBMCs or T cells enriched from blood (not recorded which). V usage is TRBV29-1 and J usage is TRBJ1-2; 9 bases align to TRBD1. The TCR sequence derives from a woman aged 60-75 years who had recovered from COVID-19. This CDR3 reads CSSRDRDYGYTF. CDR3 in DNA: TGCAGCTCCAGGGACAGGGACTATGGCTACACCTTC.